The subject of this entry is one T cell receptor (beta chain). This sample was taken from a study of T cells expressing NK-cell markers. cDNA encoding TCR beta was synthesized via 5'RACE template switching incorporating UMIs. TCRdb processed the 5' RACE reads again and assigns one entry to each CDR3 protein, with no DNA. Here the sample table reports 400,000 to 550,000 distinct CDR3 sequences. This receptor was taken from a woman between 18 and 69 years old in good health. Sequences were obtained from blood T cells: a sorted CD56 or NKG2C T cell subset, CD4+ or CD8+ T cells, or bulk PBMC T cells (not recorded which).

This chain's CDR3 is CATAPGADNYNEQFF. The chain joins TRBV5-5 to TRBJ2-1; TCRdb indicates TRBD1, and absent DNA this call remains unverified. Looked up from germline, CDR1 is SGHKS and CDR2 is YYEKEE (reference sequence). The CDR3 is made up of 15 amino acids.